A single sample gave rise to the 32 T cell receptor beta chains below, sequenced in a study of T cell responses to AZD1222 COVID-19 vaccine. Clones were sequenced by immunoSEQ multiplex PCR, and TCRdb holds only the in-frame ones, with some missing. Seen here are about 40,000 clones, roughly 88% observed once, and the top ten hold approximately 20%. Sequences were derived from peripheral blood, sampled 28 days after the second AZD1222 dose. All receptors derive from an adult who received the AZD1222 COVID-19 vaccine.

The chain uses TRBV7-8 and TRBJ2-7; 7 bases line up with TRBD1. The germline V gene encodes CDR1 SGHVS and CDR2 FQNEAQ. CDR3 size: 14 residues. J was trimmed by 3 bases and V by 1 base; bases with no gene match: 3. The CDR3 is CASSLERQGYEQYF. CDR3 bases: TGTGCCAGCAGCTTAGAGCGACAGGGCTACGAGCAGTACTTC.

This clone was counted between two and nine times. V is TRBV5-1 and J is TRBJ1-1, with D maybe TRBD1 (6 bases). Trimming removed 6 bases at V and 7 bases at J, with 16 bases between. The CDR3 consists of 13 residues. Germline CDR1 SGHRS, CDR2 YFSETQ. The CDR3: CASTAGEKGEAFF. In DNA, the CDR3 is TGCGCCAGCACTGCAGGGGAAAAAGGTGAAGCTTTCTTT.

The chain uses TRBV19 and TRBJ1-5; D uncertain. Looked up from germline, CDR1 is LNHDA and CDR2 is SQIVND (reference sequence). The CDR3 has 15 residues. Trimming left V 9 bases short and J 0 bases short, with 15 bases between. CDR3 loop: CASEDWTVSNQPQHF. CDR3 DNA: TGTGCCAGCGAGGATTGGACGGTTAGCAATCAGCCCCAGCATTTT.

This rearrangement joins TRBV15 to TRBJ1-5; D may be TRBD1 (6 bases). The CDR3 covers 15 residues. CDR1 and CDR2 (germline): LNHNV, YYDKDF (reference sequence). The V and J ends lost 0 bases and 3 bases respectively, with 9 bases between them. The CDR3 bases are TGTGCCACCAGCAGAGAGTACAGGGCCAATCAGCCCCAGCATTTT. This encodes CATSREYRANQPQHF.

The chain recombines TRBV10-3 with TRBJ2-7; 9 bases align to TRBD2. J was trimmed by 2 bases and V by 2 bases; bases with no gene match: 7. CDR1 ENHRY and CDR2 SYGVKD come from the germline V gene. This CDR3 region has 16 residues. CDR3 DNA: TGTGCCATCAGTGAGGTCGGGACTAGCTACACCTACGAGCAGTACTTC. It is translated as CAISEVGTSYTYEQYF.

J is TRBJ1-1 and V is TRBV2; D is ambiguous. Per the germline V gene, CDR1 is SNHLY and CDR2 is FYNNEI. This CDR3 region has 15 residues. Trimming took off 6 bases at V and 0 bases at J, with 14 bases between the two ends. The CDR3 DNA sequence: TGTGCCAGCAGCCCCGAGGGCGCGGTGAACACTGAAGCTTTCTTT. Its protein product is CASSPEGAVNTEAFF.

The V call is TRBV7-3, the J call TRBJ1-1; 7 bases match TRBD1. The germline V gene encodes CDR1 SGHTA and CDR2 FQGTGA. Trimming removed 5 bases from V and 4 bases from J; junction bases left unmatched: 7. The CDR3 is 14 residues long. CDR3 region: CASSPQGGGTEAFF. In DNA, the CDR3 is TGTGCCAGCAGCCCCCAGGGGGGAGGCACTGAAGCTTTCTTT.

The chain couples TRBV5-4 to TRBJ2-3; 7 bases agree with TRBD2. Looked up from germline, CDR1 is SGHNT and CDR2 is YYREEE (reference sequence). The J segment lost 0 bases and the V segment lost 6 bases, leaving 10 bases of the junction unmatched. The CDR3 is 16 residues long. CDR3 bases: TGTGCCAGCACCCGCGAAACGGGGGGAAGCACAGATACGCAGTATTTT. Translated: CASTRETGGSTDTQYF.

The V call is TRBV25-1, the J call TRBJ1-1; the D gene is possibly TRBD1 (6 bases). This CDR3 has 14 amino acids. Deletions cut 7 bases from V and 0 bases from J, with 12 bases between. Germline CDR1 MGHDK, CDR2 SYGVNS. CDR3 DNA: TGTGCCAGCAAAAACAGGGCCCTGAACACTGAAGCTTTCTTT. This encodes CASKNRALNTEAFF.

J is TRBJ1-2 and V is TRBV19; D is uncertain. CDR1 LNHDA and CDR2 SQIVND come from the germline V gene (reference sequence). The CDR3 spans 13 residues. V was clipped by 5 bases and J by 2 bases, with 9 bases between them. The CDR3 region has the DNA TGTGCCAGTAGTGCCCGTACCAACTATGGCTACACCTTC. This encodes CASSARTNYGYTF.

The chain joins TRBV2 to TRBJ1-4; D not certain. The V and J ends lost 2 bases and 8 bases respectively, with 12 bases between them. Per the germline V gene, CDR1 is SNHLY and CDR2 is FYNNEI. This CDR3 region has 14 residues. This chain's CDR3 is CASSESELEEKLFF. The CDR3, as DNA: TGTGCCAGCAGTGAATCGGAGTTAGAAGAAAAACTGTTTTTT.

This chain joins TRBV21-1 and TRBJ2-2; the table names TRBD1, a call not compared with the DNA. TRBV21-1 is recorded as a pseudogene. CDR3 length: 16 residues. DNA of the CDR3: TGTGCCGGGTTACAGGGGCGGTTGGATGGCACCGGGGAGCTGTTTTTT. Translating gives CAGLQGRLDGTGELFF.

This clone was seen once. The rearrangement uses TRBV2 and TRBJ1-6; 9 nucleotides match TRBD1. This CDR3 region has 14 residues. Per germline, CDR1 SNHLY and CDR2 FYNNEI. V trimming: 3 bases; J trimming: 7 bases; junction bases outside the gene matches: 1. CDR3 loop: CASSEGTGNSPLHF. The CDR3 DNA sequence: TGTGCCAGCAGTGAGGGGACAGGGAATTCACCCCTCCACTTT.

This clone was detected only a few times. This same CDR3 is encoded by further DNA sequences in the sample. The J gene is TRBJ2-5, the V gene TRBV28, with D possibly being TRBD1 (6 bases). CDR1 is MDHEN and CDR2 is SYDVKM in the germline V gene. The CDR3 length is 14 residues. V was shortened by 1 base and J by 3 bases, with 9 bases between the two germline ends. Here the CDR3 reads CASSLSDRKETQYF. Written as DNA, the CDR3 is TGTGCCAGCAGTTTATCTGACAGGAAAGAGACCCAGTACTTC. Filled out from reference TRBV28 and TRBJ2-5, the complete variable domain reads DVKVTQSSRYLVKRTGEKVFLECVQDMDHENMFWYRQDPGLGLRLIYFSYDVKMKEKGDIPEGYSVSREKKERFSLILESASTNQTSMYLCASSLSDRKETQYFGPGTRLLVL.

V usage is TRBV11-3 and J usage is TRBJ2-5; perhaps TRBD1 as D (6 bases). The germline V gene encodes CDR1 SGHNT and CDR2 YENEEA. The CDR3 runs 13 residues. V was pared by 5 bases and J by 5 bases, with 12 bases between. In DNA, the CDR3 is TGTGCCAGCAGCATAGGGGGTGGGGAGACCCAGTACTTC. It encodes CASSIGGGETQYF.

J is TRBJ1-2 and V is TRBV21-1; TRBD1 is taken as the D call from the table, unchecked against the DNA. TRBV21-1 is an annotated pseudogene. This CDR3 has 14 amino acids. The CDR3 nucleotides read TGTGCCAGCAGCACCGGACAGGAGAACTATGGCTACACCTTC. This encodes CASSTGQENYGYTF.

This clone is labeled as medium-sized. The rearrangement links TRBV19 to TRBJ1-2, with 9 nucleotides matching TRBD1. The CDR3 spans 14 residues. Germline trimming cut 3 bases from V and 8 bases from J; bases unmatched to any gene: 7. Germline-derived CDR1 and CDR2 are LNHDA and SQIVND (reference sequence). The CDR3 region is CASSIGTGRGGYTF. The DNA of the CDR3 is TGTGCCAGTAGTATCGGGACAGGGCGTGGCGGCTACACCTTC.

The rearrangement joins TRBV29-1 to TRBJ2-7; the D is unclear. V gave up 5 bases and J gave up 0 bases, with 11 bases separating them. Germline V gives CDR1 SQVTM, CDR2 ANQGSEA. The CDR3 is 13 residues long. As DNA, the CDR3 is TGCAGCGTTTCAGTCCGGTACTCCTACGAGCAGTACTTC. Its translation is CSVSVRYSYEQYF.

The rearrangement links TRBV9 to TRBJ1-5; D gene unclear. With 0 bases removed from V and 2 bases from J, the gap between germline ends came to 6 bases. The CDR3 totals 14 residues. CDR1 is SGDLS, CDR2 YYNGEE, per germline. As DNA, the CDR3 is TGTGCCAGCAGCGTAGGACCCCGCAATCAGCCCCAGCATTTT. Translating gives CASSVGPRNQPQHF. The variable domain in full, with the rest retrieved from reference TRBV9 and TRBJ1-5, is DSGVTQTPKHLITATGQRVTLRCSPRSGDLSVYWYQQSLDQGLQFLIQYYNGEERAKGNILERFSAQQFPDLHSELNLSSLELGDSALYFCASSVGPRNQPQHFGDGTRLSIL.

The chain recombines TRBV4-2 with TRBJ1-4; D ambiguous. Trimming pared 4 bases from V and 0 bases from J, leaving 12 bases between. The CDR3 has 16 residues. CDR1 and CDR2 (germline): LGHNA, YNFKEQ. CDR3 amino acids: CASSRWVGATNEKLFF. CDR3 bases: TGTGCCAGCAGCCGATGGGTAGGTGCAACTAATGAAAAACTGTTTTTT.

The chain links TRBV9 to TRBJ1-1, with a tentative D call TRBD1 (6 bases). V lost 2 bases, J lost 7 bases, and 15 bases lay in between. The V gene's germline CDR1 is SGDLS and CDR2 YYNGEE. The CDR3 consists of 14 residues. For the CDR3, the DNA is TGTGCCAGCAGCGTTGGGTGGGTACAGGGTGAAGCTTTCTTT. Its translation is CASSVGWVQGEAFF.

This chain connects TRBV6-5 to TRBJ1-1; D may be TRBD1 (6 bases). The germline V gene encodes CDR1 MNHEY and CDR2 SVGAGI. CDR3 length: 15 amino acids. V was shortened by 5 bases and J by 1 base, with 14 bases between the two germline ends. CDR3 residues: CASSTYRVGNTEAFF. The CDR3 DNA is TGTGCCAGCAGTACCTACAGGGTAGGGAACACTGAAGCTTTCTTT.

In this sample, this clone turned up once. The V and J genes are TRBV4-1 and TRBJ2-2; 9 nucleotides match TRBD1. The germline gives CDR1 MGHRA, CDR2 YSYEKL. With V trimmed by 3 bases and J by 2 bases, 10 bases remained unmatched. The CDR3 totals 18 residues. CDR3 sequence: CASSHIDRQGGNTGELFF. Written as DNA, the CDR3 is TGCGCCAGCAGCCACATAGATCGACAGGGGGGAAACACCGGGGAGCTGTTTTTT.

This sequence joins TRBV19 and TRBJ1-5; weak D call: TRBD1 (5 bases). The germline gives CDR1 LNHDA, CDR2 SQIVND (reference sequence). This CDR3 contains 13 residues. Trimming pared 2 bases from V and 7 bases from J, leaving 9 bases between. The CDR3 loop reads CASSIQGSQPQHF. The DNA for the CDR3 is TGTGCCAGTAGTATACAGGGTAGCCAGCCCCAGCATTTT. Combining the CDR3 with reference TRBV19 and TRBJ1-5 gives the whole variable domain DGGITQSPKYLFRKEGQNVTLSCEQNLNHDAMYWYRQDPGQGLRLIYYSQIVNDFQKGDIAEGYSVSREKKESFPLTVTSAQKNPTAFYLCASSIQGSQPQHFGDGTRLSIL.

J is TRBJ1-1 and V is TRBV5-1, with D unclear. Germline assignment: CDR1 SGHRS and CDR2 YFSETQ. Trimming removed 6 bases from V and 0 bases from J, with 12 bases in between. The CDR3 covers 14 residues. The CDR3, as DNA: TGCGCCAGCAAAAAACAGACCATGAACACTGAAGCTTTCTTT. Its translation is CASKKQTMNTEAFF.

This rearrangement joins TRBV19 to TRBJ1-5; 7 bases map to TRBD1. The V gene end was trimmed by 4 bases and the J gene end by 3 bases; junction bases not matched to a gene: 3. This CDR3 is 14 amino acids long. Germline loops: CDR1 LNHDA, CDR2 SQIVND (reference sequence). The CDR3 protein is CASSTTGPNQPQHF. In nucleotides, the CDR3 is TGTGCCAGTAGTACGACAGGGCCCAATCAGCCCCAGCATTTT.

This chain links TRBV3-1 (or the pseudogene TRBV3-2) with TRBJ2-7, with D hard to call. Germline CDR1 and CDR2: LGHDT and YNNKEL (reference sequence). The ends were cut back, 2 bases at V and 2 bases at J, with 7 bases in the middle. The CDR3 is 13 amino acids. The CDR3 DNA is TGTGCCAGCAGCCAAAGGTCTACCTACGAGCAGTACTTC. It yields the protein CASSQRSTYEQYF.

V usage is TRBV4-2 and J usage is TRBJ1-1, with D unresolved. Trimming removed 0 bases from V and 3 bases from J, with 14 bases in between. This CDR3 has 16 amino acids. Germline-derived CDR1 and CDR2 are LGHNA and YNFKEQ. CDR3 loop: CASSQDKLGAYTEAFF. The CDR3 bases are TGTGCCAGCAGCCAAGATAAGTTGGGCGCGTACACTGAAGCTTTCTTT.

This chain connects TRBV19 to TRBJ1-2; D is perhaps TRBD1 (5 bases). This CDR3 contains 16 residues. V lost 0 bases and J lost 6, with 17 bases in between. Germline V gene lookup returns CDR1 LNHDA and CDR2 SQIVND (reference sequence). The CDR3 loop reads CASSIENRKGLHGYTF. In DNA form, the CDR3 reads TGTGCCAGTAGTATAGAAAACAGGAAAGGGCTCCATGGCTACACCTTC.

The chain is built from TRBV18 and TRBJ1-1; D perhaps matches TRBD1 (5 bases). Germline V gene sequence: CDR1 KGHSH, CDR2 LQKENI. V lost 2 bases and J 1 base, leaving 17 bases between the germline ends. CDR3 length: 17 residues. CDR3 sequence reads: CASSPSFPGQGNTEAFF. The CDR3 DNA follows: TGTGCCAGCTCACCAAGCTTTCCGGGGCAGGGGAACACTGAAGCTTTCTTT.

The chain employs TRBV19 and TRBJ2-1, with 8 bases aligning to TRBD1. Germline CDR1 is LNHDA and CDR2 is SQIVND (reference sequence). J gave up 14 bases and V 7 bases, and 10 bases lay outside the gene matches. The CDR3 is made up of 12 amino acids. The chain's CDR3 is CASNGAGTGEFF. The CDR3, as DNA: TGTGCCAGTAATGGGGCCGGGACAGGAGAGTTCTTC.

The chain employs TRBV7-6 and TRBJ1-2; 7 bases map to TRBD1. Germline V gene lookup returns CDR1 SGHVS and CDR2 FNYEAQ. There are 16 residues in the CDR3. V dropped 1 base and J dropped 5; count of bases not matched to a gene: 10. CDR3 amino acids: CASSLVPGGQIYGYTF. DNA for the CDR3: TGTGCCAGCAGCTTAGTGCCAGGGGGGCAGATTTATGGCTACACCTTC.